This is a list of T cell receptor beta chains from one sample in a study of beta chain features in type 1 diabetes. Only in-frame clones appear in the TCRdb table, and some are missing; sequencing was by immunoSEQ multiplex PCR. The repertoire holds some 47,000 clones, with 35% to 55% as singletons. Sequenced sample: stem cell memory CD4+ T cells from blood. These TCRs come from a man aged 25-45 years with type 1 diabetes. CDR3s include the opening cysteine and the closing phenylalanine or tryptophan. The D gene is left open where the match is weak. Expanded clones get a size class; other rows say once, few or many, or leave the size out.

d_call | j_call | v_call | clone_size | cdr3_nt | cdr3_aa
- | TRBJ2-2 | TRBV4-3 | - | TGCGCCAGCAGCCAAGCGGCAGACAGCGTCACCGGGGAGCTGTTTTTT | CASSQAADSVTGELFF
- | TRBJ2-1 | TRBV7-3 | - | TGTGCCAGCAGCCAACCCGGGGGTGGTTTGAATGAGCAGTTCTTC | CASSQPGGGLNEQFF
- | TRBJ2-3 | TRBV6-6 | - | TGTGCCATCTCCAACCAGGGTAGGGTTGCAGATACGCAGTATTTT | CAISNQGRVADTQYF
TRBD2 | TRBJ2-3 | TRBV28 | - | TGTGCCAGCAGGAGTGCGGGGGGAGCAGATACGCAGTATTTT | CASRSAGGADTQYF
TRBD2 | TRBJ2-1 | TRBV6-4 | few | TGTGCCAGCAGTCGGGAGGCGGGTGAGCAGTTCTTC | CASSREAGEQFF
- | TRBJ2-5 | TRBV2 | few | TGTGCCACTTCTCTGGAGGGACAAGAGACCCAGTACTTC | CATSLEGQETQYF
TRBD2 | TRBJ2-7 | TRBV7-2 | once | TGTGCCAGCAGCTCCTTTAGCGGGACTGGCGAGCAGTACTTC | CASSSFSGTGEQYF
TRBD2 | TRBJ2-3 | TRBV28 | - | TGTGCCAGCGTTCCGTGGGAGGGGGATACGCAGTATTTT | CASVPWEGDTQYF
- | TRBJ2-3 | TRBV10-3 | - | TGTGCCATCATGGGGCCAAGTACCACAGATACGCAGTATTTT | CAIMGPSTTDTQYF
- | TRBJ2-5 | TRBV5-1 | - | TGCGCCAGTAGGGGGTTAGGAGCGGAGACCCAGTACTTC | CASRGLGAETQYF
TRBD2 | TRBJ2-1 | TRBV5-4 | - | TGTGCCAGCTCCCGAACTAGCGGGGGACACAATGAGCAGTTCTTC | CASSRTSGGHNEQFF
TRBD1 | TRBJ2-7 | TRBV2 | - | TGTGCCAGCAGCGGACAGGGGTTTTACGAGCAGTACTTC | CASSGQGFYEQYF
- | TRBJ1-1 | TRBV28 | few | TGTGCCAGCAGTTACAGGAGGAACACTGAAGCTTTCTTT | CASSYRRNTEAFF
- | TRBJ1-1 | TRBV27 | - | TGTGCCAGCAGTTTATATGGGGCCAGGGGTGAAGCTTTCTTT | CASSLYGARGEAFF
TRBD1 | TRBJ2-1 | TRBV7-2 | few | TGTGCCAGCCTCCGGGACAGGGCCTACAATGAGCAGTTCTTC | CASLRDRAYNEQFF
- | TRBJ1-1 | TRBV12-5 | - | TGTGCTAGTGGGCGGGGAGGGACTGAAGCTTTCTTT | CASGRGGTEAFF
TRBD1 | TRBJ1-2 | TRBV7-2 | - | TGTGCCAGCAGCCCCACCGGACAGGGGGCTTACGGCTACACCTTC | CASSPTGQGAYGYTF
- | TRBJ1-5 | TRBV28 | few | TGTGCCAGCAGACCGATACAGGGATGGCAGCCCCAGCATTTT | CASRPIQGWQPQHF
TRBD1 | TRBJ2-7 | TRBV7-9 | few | TGTGCCAGCAGCCTTACCGGGACAGCCGGTGTCGAGCAGTACTTC | CASSLTGTAGVEQYF
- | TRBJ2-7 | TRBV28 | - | TGTGCCAGCAGTTTATCAGGGATTAATTACGAGCAGTACTTC | CASSLSGINYEQYF
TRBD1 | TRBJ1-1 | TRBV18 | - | TGTGCCAGCTCACGACAGGGGGCGCGGACTGAAGCTTTCTTT | CASSRQGARTEAFF
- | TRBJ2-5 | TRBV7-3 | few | TGTGCCAGCAGCTTAGGAACTAGTATCCAAGAGACCCAGTACTTC | CASSLGTSIQETQYF
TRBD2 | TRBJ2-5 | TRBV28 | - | TGTGCCAGCAGTTCTGCGGGGGTTGAGACCCAGTACTTC | CASSSAGVETQYF
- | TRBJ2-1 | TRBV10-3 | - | TGTGCCATCAGTGAGTCGATTAATGGAGGGTACAAGTTCTTC | CAISESINGGYKFF